This T cell receptor (beta chain) appears in the sequencing data of a study of spatial heterogeneity in lung cancer. This sample's time point: blood at routine non-recurrence follow-up after resection. No cell sorting; template was whole RNA from tumor, lung tissue or PBMC. Germline values: CDR1 LNHDA, CDR2 SQIVND (reference sequence). This CDR3 has 11 residues. V was pared by 9 bases and J by 7 bases, with 10 bases between. One entry per CDR3 protein results from TCRdb running MiXCR on the 5' RACE reads. Altogether some 120,000 distinct CDR3 sequences are present, 9.5% to 15% being singletons, with the ten largest covering approximately 17%.

This chain links TRBV19 with TRBJ2-1; D not resolved. The sample consisted of PBMCs, taken at follow-up. The sequence was collected from a male donor with early-stage non-small cell lung cancer. For the CDR3, the DNA is TGTGCCAGCCTCAACAGAAATGAGCAGTTCTTC. It specifies CASLNRNEQFF.